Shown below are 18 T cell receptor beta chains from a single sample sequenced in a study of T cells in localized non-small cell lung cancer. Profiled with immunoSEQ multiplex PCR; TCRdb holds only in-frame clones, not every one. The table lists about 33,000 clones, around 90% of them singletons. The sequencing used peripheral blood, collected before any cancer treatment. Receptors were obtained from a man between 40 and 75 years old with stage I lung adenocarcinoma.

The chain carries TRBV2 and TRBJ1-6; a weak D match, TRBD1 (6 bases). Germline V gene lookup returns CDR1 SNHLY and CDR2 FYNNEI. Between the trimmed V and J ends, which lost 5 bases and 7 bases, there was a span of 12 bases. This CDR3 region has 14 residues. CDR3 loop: CASSSDRPNSPLHF. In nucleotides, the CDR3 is TGTGCCAGCAGTTCGGACAGACCGAATTCACCCCTCCACTTT.

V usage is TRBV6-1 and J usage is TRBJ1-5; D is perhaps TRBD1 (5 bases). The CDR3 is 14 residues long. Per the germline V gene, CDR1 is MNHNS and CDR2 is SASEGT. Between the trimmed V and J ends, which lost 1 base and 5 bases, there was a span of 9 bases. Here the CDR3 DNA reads TGTGCCAGCAGTGAAGAATGGGGGGATCAGCCCCAGCATTTT. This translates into CASSEEWGDQPQHF.

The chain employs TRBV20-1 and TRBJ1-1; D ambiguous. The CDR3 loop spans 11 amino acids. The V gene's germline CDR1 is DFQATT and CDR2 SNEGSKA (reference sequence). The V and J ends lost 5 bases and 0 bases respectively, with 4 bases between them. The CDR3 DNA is TGCAGTGCTCCCATGAACACTGAAGCTTTCTTT. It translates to CSAPMNTEAFF.

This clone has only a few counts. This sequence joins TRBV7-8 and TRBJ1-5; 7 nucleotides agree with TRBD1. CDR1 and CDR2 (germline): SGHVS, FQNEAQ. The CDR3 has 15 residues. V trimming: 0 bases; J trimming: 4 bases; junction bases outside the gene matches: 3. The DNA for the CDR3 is TGTGCCAGCAGCTTAGCGAGGACAGGTAATCAGCCCCAGCATTTT. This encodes CASSLARTGNQPQHF.

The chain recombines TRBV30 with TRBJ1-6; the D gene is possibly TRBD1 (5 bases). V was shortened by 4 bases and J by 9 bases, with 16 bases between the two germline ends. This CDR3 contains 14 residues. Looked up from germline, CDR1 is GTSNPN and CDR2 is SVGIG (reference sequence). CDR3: CAWKSGQGGSPLHF. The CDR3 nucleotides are TGTGCCTGGAAATCGGGGCAGGGTGGTTCACCCCTCCACTTT. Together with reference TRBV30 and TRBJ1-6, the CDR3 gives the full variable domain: SQTIHQWPATLVQPVGSPLSLECTVEGTSNPNLYWYRQAAGRGLQLLFYSVGIGQISSEVPQNLSASRPQDRQFILSSKKLLLSDSGFYLCAWKSGQGGSPLHFGNGTRLTVT.

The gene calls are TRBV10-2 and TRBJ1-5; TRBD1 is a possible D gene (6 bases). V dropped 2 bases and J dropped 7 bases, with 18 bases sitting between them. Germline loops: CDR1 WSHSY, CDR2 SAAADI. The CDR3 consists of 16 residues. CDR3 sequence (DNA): TGCGCCAGCAGTGAGAGGGGGGTAGGTGGGAGGCAGCCCCAGCATTTT. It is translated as CASSERGVGGRQPQHF.

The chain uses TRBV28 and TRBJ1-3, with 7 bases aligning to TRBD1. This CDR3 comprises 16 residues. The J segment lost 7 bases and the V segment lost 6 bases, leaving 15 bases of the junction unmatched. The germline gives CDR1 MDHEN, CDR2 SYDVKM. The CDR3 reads CASSDPSTGPENTIYF. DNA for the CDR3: TGTGCCAGCAGCGACCCGTCGACAGGGCCAGAGAACACCATATATTTT.

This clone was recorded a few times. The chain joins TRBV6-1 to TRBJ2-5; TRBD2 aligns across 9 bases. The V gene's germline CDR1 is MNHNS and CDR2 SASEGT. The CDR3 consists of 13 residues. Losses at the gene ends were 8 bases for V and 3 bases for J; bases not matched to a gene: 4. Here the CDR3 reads CASEASGEETQYF. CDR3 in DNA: TGTGCCAGCGAGGCTAGCGGGGAAGAGACCCAGTACTTC.

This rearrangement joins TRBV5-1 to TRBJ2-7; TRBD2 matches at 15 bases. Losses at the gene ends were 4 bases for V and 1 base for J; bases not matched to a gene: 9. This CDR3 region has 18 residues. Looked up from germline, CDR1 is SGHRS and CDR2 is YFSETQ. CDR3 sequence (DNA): TGCGCCAGCAGCCGCGGACTAGCGGGGGGGGGTTCTTCCTACGAGCAGTACTTC. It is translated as CASSRGLAGGGSSYEQYF.

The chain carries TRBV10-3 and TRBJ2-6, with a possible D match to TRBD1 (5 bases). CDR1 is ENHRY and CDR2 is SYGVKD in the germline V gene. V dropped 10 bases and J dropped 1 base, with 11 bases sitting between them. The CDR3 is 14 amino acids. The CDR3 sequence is CATAPGSGANVLTF. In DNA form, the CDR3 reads TGTGCCACGGCACCAGGGTCTGGGGCCAACGTCCTGACTTTC.

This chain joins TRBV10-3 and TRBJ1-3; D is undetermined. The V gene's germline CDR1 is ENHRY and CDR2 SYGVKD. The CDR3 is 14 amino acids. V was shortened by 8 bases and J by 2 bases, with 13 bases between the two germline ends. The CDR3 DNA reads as TGTGCCATCCGCTTGGAACGTGCTGGAAACACCATATATTTT. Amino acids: CAIRLERAGNTIYF.

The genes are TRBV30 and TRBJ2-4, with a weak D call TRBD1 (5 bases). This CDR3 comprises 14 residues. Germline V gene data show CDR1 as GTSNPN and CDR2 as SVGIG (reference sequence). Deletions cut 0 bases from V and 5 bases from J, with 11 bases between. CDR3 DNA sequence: TGTGCCTGGAGTGTACTCAGGGCCCAAAACATTCAGTACTTC. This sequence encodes CAWSVLRAQNIQYF.

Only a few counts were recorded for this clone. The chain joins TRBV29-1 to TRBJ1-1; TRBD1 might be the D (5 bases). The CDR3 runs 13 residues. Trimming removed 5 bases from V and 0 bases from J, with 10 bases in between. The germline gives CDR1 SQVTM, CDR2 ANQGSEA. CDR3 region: CSVYRQMNTEAFF. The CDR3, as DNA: TGCAGCGTTTACCGACAGATGAACACTGAAGCTTTCTTT.

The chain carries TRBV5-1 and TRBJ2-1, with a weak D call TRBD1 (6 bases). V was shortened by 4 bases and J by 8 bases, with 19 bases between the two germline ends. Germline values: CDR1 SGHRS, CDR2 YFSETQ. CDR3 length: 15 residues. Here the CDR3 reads CASSDPQRGTDEQFF. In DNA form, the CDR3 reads TGCGCCAGCAGCGACCCTCAGAGGGGGACCGATGAGCAGTTCTTC. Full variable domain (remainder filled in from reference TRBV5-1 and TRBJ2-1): KAGVTQTPRYLIKTRGQQVTLSCSPISGHRSVSWYQQTPGQGLQFLFEYFSETQRNKGNFPGRFSGRQFSNSRSEMNVSTLELGDSALYLCASSDPQRGTDEQFFGPGTRLTVL.

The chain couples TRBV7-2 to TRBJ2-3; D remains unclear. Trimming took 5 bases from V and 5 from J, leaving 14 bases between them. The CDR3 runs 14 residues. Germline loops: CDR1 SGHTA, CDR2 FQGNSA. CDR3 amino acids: CASSPDGPIDTQYF. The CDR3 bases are TGTGCCAGCAGCCCGGACGGCCCGATAGATACGCAGTATTTT.

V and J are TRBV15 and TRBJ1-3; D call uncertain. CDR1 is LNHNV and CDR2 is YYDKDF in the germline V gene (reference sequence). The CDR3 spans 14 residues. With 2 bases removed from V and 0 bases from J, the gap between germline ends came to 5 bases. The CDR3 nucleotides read TGTGCCACCAGCAGACGGAGCTCTGGAAACACCATATATTTT. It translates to CATSRRSSGNTIYF.

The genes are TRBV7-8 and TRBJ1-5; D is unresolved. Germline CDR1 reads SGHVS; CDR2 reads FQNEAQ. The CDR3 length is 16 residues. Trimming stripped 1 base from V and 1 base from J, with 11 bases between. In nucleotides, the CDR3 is TGTGCCAGCAGCTTAGACCTTGGAGTAAGCAATCAGCCCCAGCATTTT. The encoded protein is CASSLDLGVSNQPQHF.

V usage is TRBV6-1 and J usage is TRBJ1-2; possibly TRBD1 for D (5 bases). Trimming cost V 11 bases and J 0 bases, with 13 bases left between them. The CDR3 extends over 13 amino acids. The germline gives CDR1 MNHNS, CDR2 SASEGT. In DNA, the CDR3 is TGTGCCTGCGAGGGGAGGCCTAACTATGGCTACACCTTC. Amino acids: CACEGRPNYGYTF.